This T cell receptor beta chain was sequenced in a study of cytomegalovirus exposure and HLA in healthy donors. Produced via immunoSEQ multiplex PCR; TCRdb's table is partial and in-frame only. The table shows more than 75,000 clones, with more than 85% occurring only once. Remarks on this clone: Its antigen remains unidentified.

Germline loops: CDR1 MNHEY, CDR2 SMNVEV (reference sequence). The CDR3 has 13 residues. V was trimmed by 8 bases and J by 8 bases, leaving 15 bases between them. General study results and limits: Most TCRs appeared rarely, but some public TCRs recurred in many donors.

The sequence derives from a man between 18 and 29 years old in good health and CMV-seronegative. Sequencing was carried out using PBMCs. The chain links TRBV27 to TRBJ1-4, with D perhaps TRBD1 (6 bases). As DNA, the CDR3 is TGTGCCAGCCGATTATGGACAGAAGAAAAACTGTTTTTT. It codes for CASRLWTEEKLFF.